These 14 T cell receptor beta chains were sequenced from one sample in a study of glioma-infiltrating T cells after dendritic cell vaccination. TCRdb keeps only in-frame clones here, not all; method: immunoSEQ multiplex PCR. Among just over 95,000 clones listed, approximately 80% were seen once. Sequenced material: blood, taken before dendritic cell vaccination. All receptors derive from a human donor with glioblastoma.

A few counts support this clone. This chain joins TRBV28 and TRBJ1-1; TRBD1 is a possible D gene (6 bases). With 6 bases removed from V and 0 bases from J, the gap between germline ends came to 17 bases. Looked up from germline, CDR1 is MDHEN and CDR2 is SYDVKM. The CDR3 consists of 16 residues. CDR3 protein: CASSTQTGTMNTEAFF. The CDR3 DNA sequence: TGTGCCAGCAGCACCCAGACAGGAACTATGAACACTGAAGCTTTCTTT.

The chain links TRBV2 to TRBJ2-3; D unclear. Per germline, CDR1 SNHLY and CDR2 FYNNEI. Trimming left V 8 bases short and J 6 bases short, with 18 bases between. This CDR3 comprises 14 residues. CDR3 region: CASSVRLFGDTQYF. The CDR3 DNA follows: TGTGCCAGCTCGGTCAGACTTTTCGGGGATACGCAGTATTTT. The full variable domain, its missing parts supplied by reference TRBV2 and TRBJ2-3, is EPEVTQTPSHQVTQMGQEVILRCVPISNHLYFYWYRQILGQKVEFLVSFYNNEISEKSEIFDDQFSVERPDGSNFTLKIRSTKLEDSAMYFCASSVRLFGDTQYFGPGTRLTVL.

This clone was seen a handful of times. The rearrangement joins TRBV6-6 to TRBJ1-2, with a weak D call TRBD1 (6 bases). From germline, CDR1 is MNHNY and CDR2 SVGAGI (reference sequence). V was pared by 2 bases and J by 6 bases, with 19 bases between. This CDR3 spans 16 amino acids. The CDR3 DNA sequence: TGTGCCAGCAGTTACGATCCGGGAGGGGGTGAGCATGGCTACACCTTC. Its translation: CASSYDPGGGEHGYTF.

J is TRBJ1-2 and V is TRBV11-2, with D hard to call. Germline CDR1 is SGHAT and CDR2 is FQNNGV. Trimming left V 4 bases short and J 2 bases short, with 11 bases between. The CDR3 extends over 14 amino acids. Written as DNA, the CDR3 is TGTGCCAGCAGCTCCGGAGGAGGGAACTATGGCTACACCTTC. Translation gives CASSSGGGNYGYTF.

The rearrangement joins TRBV5-1 to TRBJ2-5; TRBD2 matches 7 bases. Judging by the DNA end, TRBJ2-7 fits better; the J call may be wrong. The CDR3 spans 15 residues. Germline V CDR1 and CDR2: SGHRS, YFSETQ. CDR3: CASSLGLAVVSEQYF. The CDR3 coding sequence is TGCGCCAGCAGCTTGGGCCTAGCGGTTGTGAGCGAGCAGTACTTC.

V gene TRBV28 combines with J gene TRBJ2-7; D gene ambiguous. Trimming stripped 4 bases from V and 4 bases from J, with 5 bases between. Looked up from germline, CDR1 is MDHEN and CDR2 is SYDVKM. This CDR3 contains 11 residues. The CDR3 region is CASSSHYEQYF. The CDR3 nucleotides are TGTGCCAGCAGTTCCCATTACGAGCAGTACTTC.

The rearrangement uses TRBV5-8 and TRBJ1-1; the D gene is possibly TRBD1 (6 bases). V was clipped by 4 bases and J by 4 bases, with 14 bases between them. Per germline, CDR1 SGHTS and CDR2 YDEGEE. This CDR3 is 14 amino acids long. The CDR3 DNA is TGTGCCAGCAGCCCCCACAGGGAACCCACTGAAGCTTTCTTT. Its protein is CASSPHREPTEAFF.

V usage is TRBV6-6 and J usage is TRBJ1-1; no firm D call. V lost 2 bases to trimming and J lost 6 bases, with 10 bases between them. Per the germline V gene, CDR1 is MNHNY and CDR2 is SVGAGI (reference sequence). CDR3 length: 13 residues. CDR3: CASSYGDGSEAFF. DNA of the CDR3: TGTGCCAGCAGTTACGGAGATGGGTCTGAAGCTTTCTTT.

The CDR3 spells CASSVSGGPYNEQFF. DNA for the CDR3: TGTGCCAGTAGTGTTAGCGGGGGGCCCTACAATGAGCAGTTCTTC. The chain recombines TRBV19 with TRBJ2-1, with 10 bases that match TRBD2. There are 15 residues in the CDR3. Trimming at V came to 5 bases and at J to 2 bases, leaving 3 bases not matched to a gene. Germline V gives CDR1 LNHDA, CDR2 SQIVND (reference sequence).

The CDR3 loop is CAWSFSGNGGYTF. CDR3 DNA sequence: TGTGCCTGGAGTTTTTCAGGGAATGGTGGCTACACCTTC. This chain joins TRBV30 and TRBJ1-2, with D perhaps matching TRBD1 (5 bases). CDR3 length: 13 amino acids. Per germline, CDR1 GTSNPN and CDR2 SVGIG (reference sequence). The V end lost 2 bases, the J end lost 7 bases, and 14 bases lay between the germline ends.

There are a few counts of this clone. J is TRBJ1-4 and V is TRBV2; 7 positions agree with TRBD1. Germline V lookup: CDR1 SNHLY, CDR2 FYNNEI. The V gene end was trimmed by 7 bases and the J gene end by 5 bases; junction bases not matched to a gene: 4. The CDR3 has 13 residues. CDR3 residues: CASTGQSNEKLFF. The CDR3 bases are TGTGCCAGCACGGGACAGTCCAATGAAAAACTGTTTTTT. The complete variable domain, with remaining parts taken from reference TRBV2 and TRBJ1-4, reads EPEVTQTPSHQVTQMGQEVILRCVPISNHLYFYWYRQILGQKVEFLVSFYNNEISEKSEIFDDQFSVERPDGSNFTLKIRSTKLEDSAMYFCASTGQSNEKLFFGSGTQLSVL.

The genes are TRBV19 and TRBJ2-7, with no clear D. V was shortened by 4 bases and J by 2 bases, with 6 bases between the two germline ends. The CDR3 loop spans 12 amino acids. Germline V gene sequence: CDR1 LNHDA, CDR2 SQIVND (reference sequence). This CDR3 is CASSRLPYEQYF. In DNA form, the CDR3 reads TGTGCCAGTAGTAGGCTTCCCTACGAGCAGTACTTC.

The chain uses TRBV5-1 and TRBJ2-1; weak D call: TRBD2 (6 bases). This CDR3 spans 12 amino acids. From germline, CDR1 is SGHRS and CDR2 YFSETQ. With 4 bases removed from V and 7 bases from J, the gap between germline ends came to 9 bases. As DNA, the CDR3 is TGCGCCAGCAGCCTGGGACTTAATGAGCAGTTCTTC. It codes for CASSLGLNEQFF.

The J gene is TRBJ2-2, the V gene TRBV15; 8 nucleotides agree with TRBD1. The CDR3 is made up of 17 amino acids. Germline V lookup: CDR1 LNHNV, CDR2 YYDKDF (reference sequence). V lost 4 bases to trimming and J lost 1 base; unmatched junction nucleotides: 8. DNA of the CDR3: TGTGCCACCAGCACTCTAGGACAGGGTGAGAACACCGGGGAGCTGTTTTTT. Its translation is CATSTLGQGENTGELFF.